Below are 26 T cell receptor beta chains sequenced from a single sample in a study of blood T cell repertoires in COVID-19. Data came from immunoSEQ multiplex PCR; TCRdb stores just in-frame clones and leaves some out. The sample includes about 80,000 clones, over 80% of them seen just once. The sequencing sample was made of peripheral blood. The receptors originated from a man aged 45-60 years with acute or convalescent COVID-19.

The CDR3 bases are TGTGCCAGCACGCTAGCGGGATCAGATACGCAGTATTTT. This gives the protein CASTLAGSDTQYF. V gene TRBV11-2 combines with J gene TRBJ2-3; 9 bases are a match to TRBD2. V shed 7 bases, J shed 4 bases, and the junction held 3 bases outside the gene matches. The length of the CDR3 is 13 residues. Germline V CDR1 and CDR2: SGHAT, FQNNGV.

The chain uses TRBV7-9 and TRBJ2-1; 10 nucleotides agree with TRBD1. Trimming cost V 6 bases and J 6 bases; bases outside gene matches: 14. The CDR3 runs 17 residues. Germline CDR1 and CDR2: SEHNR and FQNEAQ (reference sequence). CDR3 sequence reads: CASSPPTGGSLGNEQFF. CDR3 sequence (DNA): TGTGCCAGCAGTCCCCCGACAGGGGGCTCCTTAGGCAATGAGCAGTTCTTC. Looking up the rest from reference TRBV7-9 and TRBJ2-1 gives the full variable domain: DTGVSQNPRHKITKRGQNVTFRCDPISEHNRLYWYRQTLGQGPEFLTYFQNEAQLEKSRLLSDRFSAERPKGSFSTLEIQRTEQGDSAMYLCASSPPTGGSLGNEQFFGPGTRLTVL.

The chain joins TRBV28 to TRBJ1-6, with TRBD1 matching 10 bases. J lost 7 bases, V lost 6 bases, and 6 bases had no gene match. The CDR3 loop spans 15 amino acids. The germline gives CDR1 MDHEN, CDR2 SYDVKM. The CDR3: CASRPDRGPNSPLHF. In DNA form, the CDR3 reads TGTGCCAGCAGGCCCGACAGGGGGCCGAATTCACCCCTCCACTTT. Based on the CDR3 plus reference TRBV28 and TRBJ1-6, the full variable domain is DVKVTQSSRYLVKRTGEKVFLECVQDMDHENMFWYRQDPGLGLRLIYFSYDVKMKEKGDIPEGYSVSREKKERFSLILESASTNQTSMYLCASRPDRGPNSPLHFGNGTRLTVT.

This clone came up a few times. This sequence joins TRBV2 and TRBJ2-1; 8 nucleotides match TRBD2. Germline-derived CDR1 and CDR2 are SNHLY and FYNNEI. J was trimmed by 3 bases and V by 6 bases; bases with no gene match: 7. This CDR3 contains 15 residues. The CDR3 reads CASRNEAGDYNEQFF. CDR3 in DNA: TGTGCCAGCAGGAACGAAGCGGGAGACTACAATGAGCAGTTCTTC.

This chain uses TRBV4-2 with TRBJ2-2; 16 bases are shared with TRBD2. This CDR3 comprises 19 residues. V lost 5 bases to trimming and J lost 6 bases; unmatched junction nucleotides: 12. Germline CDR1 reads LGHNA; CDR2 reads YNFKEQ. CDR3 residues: CASSELSPGTSGGAGELFF. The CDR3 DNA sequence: TGTGCCAGCAGCGAACTATCCCCCGGGACTAGCGGGGGGGCCGGGGAGCTGTTTTTT.

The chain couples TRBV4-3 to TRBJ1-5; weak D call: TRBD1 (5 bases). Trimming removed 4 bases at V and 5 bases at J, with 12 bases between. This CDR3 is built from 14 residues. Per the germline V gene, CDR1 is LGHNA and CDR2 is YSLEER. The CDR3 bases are TGCGCCAGCAGCCCAGGGAACAGGTATCAGCCCCAGCATTTT. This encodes CASSPGNRYQPQHF.

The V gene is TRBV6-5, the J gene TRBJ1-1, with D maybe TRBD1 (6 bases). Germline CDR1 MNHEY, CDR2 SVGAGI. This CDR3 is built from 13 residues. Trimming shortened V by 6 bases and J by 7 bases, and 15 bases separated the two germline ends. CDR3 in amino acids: CASRVTGNLEAFF. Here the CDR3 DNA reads TGTGCCAGCAGGGTGACAGGAAATCTTGAAGCTTTCTTT.

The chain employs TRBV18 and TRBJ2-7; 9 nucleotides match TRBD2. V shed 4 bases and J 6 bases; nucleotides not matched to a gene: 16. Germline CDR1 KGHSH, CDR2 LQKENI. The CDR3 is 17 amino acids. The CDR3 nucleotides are TGTGCCAGCTCACGACCTTCTAGCGGGGACGGCCGACGCGAGCAGTACTTC. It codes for CASSRPSSGDGRREQYF.

The CDR3 sequence: CASSYNSGTGLAEAFF. The CDR3 DNA sequence: TGTGCCAGCAGCTATAACTCCGGGACAGGGCTGGCTGAAGCTTTCTTT. This chain links TRBV7-9 with TRBJ1-1; 9 bases line up with TRBD1. The germline gives CDR1 SEHNR, CDR2 FQNEAQ (reference sequence). The CDR3 totals 16 residues. V lost 4 bases to trimming and J lost 6 bases; unmatched junction nucleotides: 12. The full variable domain, in which reference TRBV7-9 and TRBJ1-1 provide the parts outside the CDR3, is DTGVSQNPRHKITKRGQNVTFRCDPISEHNRLYWYRQTLGQGPEFLTYFQNEAQLEKSRLLSDRFSAERPKGSFSTLEIQRTEQGDSAMYLCASSYNSGTGLAEAFFGQGTRLTVV.

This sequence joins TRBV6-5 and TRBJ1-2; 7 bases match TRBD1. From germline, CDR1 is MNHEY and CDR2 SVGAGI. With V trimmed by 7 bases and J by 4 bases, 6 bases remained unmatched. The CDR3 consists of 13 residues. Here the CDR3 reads CASMRAGGYGYTF. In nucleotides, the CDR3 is TGTGCCAGCATGAGGGCAGGGGGCTATGGCTACACCTTC.

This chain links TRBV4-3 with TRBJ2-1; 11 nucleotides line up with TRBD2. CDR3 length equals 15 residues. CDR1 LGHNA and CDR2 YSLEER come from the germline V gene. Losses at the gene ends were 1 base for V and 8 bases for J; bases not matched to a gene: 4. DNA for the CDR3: TGCGCCAGCAGCCAAGCTAGCGGGAGGCACGATGAGCAGTTCTTC. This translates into CASSQASGRHDEQFF.

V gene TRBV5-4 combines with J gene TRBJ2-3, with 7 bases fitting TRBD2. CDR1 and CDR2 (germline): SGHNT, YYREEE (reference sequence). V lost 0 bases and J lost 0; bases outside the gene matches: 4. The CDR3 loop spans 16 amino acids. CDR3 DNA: TGTGCCAGCAGCTTGGGGGGGAGGGTTAGCACAGATACGCAGTATTTT. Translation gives CASSLGGRVSTDTQYF.

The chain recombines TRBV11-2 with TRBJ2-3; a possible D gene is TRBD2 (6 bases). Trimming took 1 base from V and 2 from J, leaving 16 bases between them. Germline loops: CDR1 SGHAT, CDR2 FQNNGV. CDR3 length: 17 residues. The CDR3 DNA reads TGTGCCAGCAGCTTAGGGGACCCGGGACTTTACACAGATACGCAGTATTTT. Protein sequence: CASSLGDPGLYTDTQYF. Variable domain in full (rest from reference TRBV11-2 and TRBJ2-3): EAGVAQSPRYKIIEKRQSVAFWCNPISGHATLYWYQQILGQGPKLLIQFQNNGVVDDSQLPKDRFSAERLKGVDSTLKIQPAKLEDSAVYLCASSLGDPGLYTDTQYFGPGTRLTVL.

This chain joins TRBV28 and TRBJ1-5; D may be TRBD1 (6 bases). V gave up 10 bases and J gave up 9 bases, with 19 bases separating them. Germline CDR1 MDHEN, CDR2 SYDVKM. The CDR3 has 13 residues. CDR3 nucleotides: TGTGCCACCTTGACAGGACGGGTGTGGCCCCAGCATTTT. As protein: CATLTGRVWPQHF.

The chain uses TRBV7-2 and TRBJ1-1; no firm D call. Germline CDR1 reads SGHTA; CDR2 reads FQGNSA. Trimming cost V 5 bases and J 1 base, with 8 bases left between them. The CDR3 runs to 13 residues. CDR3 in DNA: TGTGCCAGCAGCCCGCGACAGAACACTGAAGCTTTCTTT. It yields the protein CASSPRQNTEAFF.

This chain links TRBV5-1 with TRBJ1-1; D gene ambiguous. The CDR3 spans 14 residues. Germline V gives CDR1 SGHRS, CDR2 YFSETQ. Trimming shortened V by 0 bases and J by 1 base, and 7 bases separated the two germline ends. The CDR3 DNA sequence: TGCGCCAGCAGCTTGGGTGGAGAGAACACTGAAGCTTTCTTT. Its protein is CASSLGGENTEAFF.

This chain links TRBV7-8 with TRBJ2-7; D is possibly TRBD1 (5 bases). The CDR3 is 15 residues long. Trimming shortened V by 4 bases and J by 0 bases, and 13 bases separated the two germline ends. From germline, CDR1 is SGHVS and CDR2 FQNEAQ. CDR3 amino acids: CASSSAPGYSYEQYF. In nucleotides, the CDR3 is TGTGCCAGCAGCTCCGCCCCAGGGTACTCCTACGAGCAGTACTTC.

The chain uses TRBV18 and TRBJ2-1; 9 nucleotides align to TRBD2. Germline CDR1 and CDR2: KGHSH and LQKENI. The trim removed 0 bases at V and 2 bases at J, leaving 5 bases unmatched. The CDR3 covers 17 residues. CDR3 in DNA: TGTGCCAGCTCACCACCCTCGCTAGCGGGGCCCTACAATGAGCAGTTCTTC. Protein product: CASSPPSLAGPYNEQFF.

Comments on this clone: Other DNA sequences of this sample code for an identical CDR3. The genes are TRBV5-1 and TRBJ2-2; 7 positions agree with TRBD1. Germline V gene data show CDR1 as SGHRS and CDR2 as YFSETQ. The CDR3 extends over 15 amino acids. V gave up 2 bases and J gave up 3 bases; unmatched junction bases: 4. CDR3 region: CASSLGDRHTGELFF. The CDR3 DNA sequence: TGCGCCAGCAGCTTAGGGGACAGACACACCGGGGAGCTGTTTTTT.

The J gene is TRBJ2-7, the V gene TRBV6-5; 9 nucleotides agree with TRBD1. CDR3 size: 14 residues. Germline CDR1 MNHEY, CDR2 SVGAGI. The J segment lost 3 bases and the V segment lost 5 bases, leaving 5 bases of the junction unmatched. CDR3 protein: CASSTDRGLYEQYF. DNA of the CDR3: TGTGCCAGCAGTACGGACAGGGGTCTCTACGAGCAGTACTTC.

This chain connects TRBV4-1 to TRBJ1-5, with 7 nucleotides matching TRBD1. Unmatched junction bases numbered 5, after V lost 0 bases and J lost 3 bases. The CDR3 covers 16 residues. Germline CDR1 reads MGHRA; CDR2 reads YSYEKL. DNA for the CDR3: TGCGCCAGCAGCCAAGAAGGGGGCCTATTCAATCAGCCCCAGCATTTT. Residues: CASSQEGGLFNQPQHF.

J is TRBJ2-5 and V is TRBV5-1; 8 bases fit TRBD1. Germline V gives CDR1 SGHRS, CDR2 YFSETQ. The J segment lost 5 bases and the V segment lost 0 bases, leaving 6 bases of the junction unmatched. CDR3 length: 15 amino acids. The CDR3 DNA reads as TGCGCCAGCAGCTTGGGGGGACAGGCGGTGGAGACCCAGTACTTC. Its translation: CASSLGGQAVETQYF.

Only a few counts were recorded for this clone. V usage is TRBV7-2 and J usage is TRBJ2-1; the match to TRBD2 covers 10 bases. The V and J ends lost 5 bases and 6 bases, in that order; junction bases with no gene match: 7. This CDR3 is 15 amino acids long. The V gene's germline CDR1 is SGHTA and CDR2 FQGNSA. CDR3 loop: CASSPASGSSNEQFF. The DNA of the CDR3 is TGTGCCAGCAGCCCGGCTAGCGGGAGTAGCAATGAGCAGTTCTTC.

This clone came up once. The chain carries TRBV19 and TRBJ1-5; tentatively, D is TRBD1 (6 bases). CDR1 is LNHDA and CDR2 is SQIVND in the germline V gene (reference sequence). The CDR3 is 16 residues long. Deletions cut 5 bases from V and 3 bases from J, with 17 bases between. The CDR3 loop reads CASSPTPGTNNQPQHF. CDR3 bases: TGTGCCAGTAGTCCAACCCCCGGGACAAACAATCAGCCCCAGCATTTT.

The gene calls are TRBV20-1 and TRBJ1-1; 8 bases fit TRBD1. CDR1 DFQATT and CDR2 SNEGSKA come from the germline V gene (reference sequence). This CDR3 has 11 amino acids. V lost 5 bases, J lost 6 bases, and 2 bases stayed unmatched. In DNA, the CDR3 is TGCAGTGCTGGACAGGGCCCTGAAGCTTTCTTT. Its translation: CSAGQGPEAFF.

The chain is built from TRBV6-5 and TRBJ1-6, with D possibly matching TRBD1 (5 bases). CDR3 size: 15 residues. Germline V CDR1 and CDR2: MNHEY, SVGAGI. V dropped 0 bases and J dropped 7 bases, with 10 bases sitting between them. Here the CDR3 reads CASSYSGVGNSPLHF. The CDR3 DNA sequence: TGTGCCAGCAGTTACTCAGGGGTGGGAAATTCACCCCTCCACTTT.